The entry below gives a single T cell receptor beta chain sequence along with its context. The source of the sample is a study of blood T cell repertoires in COVID-19. Study details: Both acute and convalescent COVID-19 samples were obtained from the United States, Italy and Spain. PBMCs, B-cell-depleted T cells, or T cells provided the cDNA or gDNA that made up the material.

The CDR3 is made up of 16 amino acids. Germline V gene sequence: CDR1 MNHEY, CDR2 SMNVEV (reference sequence). After removal of 3 bases from V and 7 bases from J, the junction contained 9 bases not matched to a gene. Authors' analysis steps: Amplification with reference gene primers provided the estimates of nucleated cell counts. Using immunoSEQ multiplex PCR, the repertoire was profiled, and TCRdb retains in-frame clones only, with some absent. The DNA gave D and trimming, while V, J and clone size come from that table. The sample lists about 290,000 clones, about 89% occurring once. This sequence was found in a woman aged 40-49 years who had recovered from COVID-19. The chain links TRBV27 to TRBJ2-5, with 12 bases fitting TRBD2. The sample taken for sequencing was peripheral blood. The CDR3 is CASSFLLAGGPWTQYF. In DNA, the CDR3 is TGTGCCAGCAGTTTCCTCCTAGCGGGAGGGCCTTGGACCCAGTACTTC.